The rows below give T cell receptor beta chains drawn from one sample of a study of blood T cell repertoires in COVID-19. Sequencing used immunoSEQ multiplex PCR; TCRdb keeps in-frame clones, though not all of them. The sample has about 77,000 clones, around nine tenths seen once. Sequencing was carried out using peripheral blood. Receptor source: a woman aged 80 or older with active or convalescent COVID-19. CDR3s leave out the opening cysteine and the closing phenylalanine or tryptophan. The order of the fields is V gene, D gene, CDR3 protein. A D gene is named only where the DNA matches it firmly.

>TRBV2|TRBD2
ASRHPGTSNEQY
>TRBV3-1/TRBV3-2|TRBD2
ASSQVVGGATQY
>TRBV9|TRBD1
ASSTSRDRGSYEQY
>TRBV5-1|TRBD1
ASRKGQGRNGYT
>TRBV5-1|-
ASSLMDSSYEQY
>TRBV5-4|-
ASSLGSGEQY
>TRBV6-1|-
ASSEDYVHTNQPQH
>TRBV19|-
ASSIIRGEVGGYT
>TRBV6-4|TRBD1
AASTGVTEAF
>TRBV5-4|-
ASSSGSGGALEKLF
>TRBV6-4|TRBD1
ASSVQGAHNEQF
>TRBV7-2|-
ASSFGGSGEAF
>TRBV29-1|-
SVSVGWVENTEAF
>TRBV27|-
ASSLTGDTQY
>TRBV7-8|-
ASSLRRGPTYEQY
>TRBV28|-
ASGGGPNNSPLH
>TRBV13|-
ASSSSLGGVSDTQY
>TRBV25-1|TRBD2
ASSEVFGLAGMDTQY
>TRBV10-3|TRBD1
ATAGTGENSPLH
>TRBV5-4|-
ASSLAGGWAEAF
>TRBV9|TRBD1
ASSVRGQAHSGANVLT
>TRBV27|TRBD1
ASTMQGASGYT
>TRBV4-3|TRBD1
ASSQDWKDRGPSEQY
>TRBV24-1|-
ATSRGGSGNTIY
>TRBV6-4|TRBD2
ASSEERGGNHEQF
>TRBV27|TRBD2
ASTPAGTSVETQY
>TRBV4-2|-
ASSQDGQVNEKLF
>TRBV2|-
ASRSGVEKLF
>TRBV4-3|TRBD1
ASSQGQGAVKKLF
>TRBV5-4|TRBD1
ASSPRQGSSYEQY
>TRBV9|-
ASSSDGLPNQPQH
>TRBV12-5|TRBD1
ASGLFTYPGQAQEQY
>TRBV5-1|-
ASSLELAGGSTDTQY
>TRBV19|-
ASRTHRTEAF
>TRBV10-3|TRBD2
AISESSGGRPDTQY
>TRBV19|TRBD1
ASRDRYVAGYGYT
>TRBV15|-
ATSRDQGYEQY
>TRBV6-4|TRBD1
ASSSTGSYEQY
>TRBV10-3|TRBD1
AISEGTGGSTGELF
>TRBV7-9|TRBD2
ASSLEERLAGERETQY
>TRBV5-4|-
ASSLGRRTEETQY
>TRBV5-5|-
ASSLSDTIY
>TRBV5-1|TRBD2
ASSPTSDSTDTQY
>TRBV2|-
ASSPGHPITEAF
>TRBV6-6|TRBD2
ASSFRDRVGLAAFLDTQY
>TRBV30|TRBD1
AWSVQGAYEQY
>TRBV9|-
ASSVALYNEQF
>TRBV6-5|-
ASSYSTHPGGEGAF
>TRBV3-1/TRBV3-2|-
ASSHFAWGATDTQY
>TRBV9|TRBD2
ASSVGEGKRTDTQY
>TRBV28|-
ASRWPSVGGPGADTQY
>TRBV4-3|-
ASSQDRGSYNEQF
>TRBV28|-
ASSFTSGNTEAF
>TRBV19|-
ASSMSGVNTGELF
>TRBV6-2/TRBV6-3|-
ASSYLPTAVSYEQY
>TRBV19|TRBD2
ASSTTGGPYEQY
>TRBV7-2|TRBD1
ASSKDRGTISSGNTIY
>TRBV27|TRBD1
ASRPAGGNTEAF
>TRBV6-2/TRBV6-3|TRBD2
ASSSYSGATGELF
>TRBV19|-
ASRNQGRNYGYT